This is a list of T cell receptor beta chains from one sample in a study of cytomegalovirus exposure and HLA in healthy donors. Sequencing was performed with immunoSEQ multiplex PCR; in TCRdb, only in-frame clones are kept and a portion is missing. Of about 120,000 clones in the sample, roughly 80% were seen once. The material sequenced was PBMCs. The source is a young man in good health and CMV-seronegative. Both conserved end residues are part of each CDR3. D genes are given only for firm matches. The size entry is marked missing in some rows and otherwise reads once, few, many or a size class.

TRBJ1-4 | TRBV9 | - | 15 | - | TGTGCCAGCGGCCCGACGGGAATTGGGAATGAAAAACTGTTTTTT | CASGPTGIGNEKLFF
TRBJ1-5 | TRBV19 | - | 16 | - | TGTGCCAGTACCCCGCGGGTACAGCGGTACAATCAGCCCCAGCATTTT | CASTPRVQRYNQPQHF
TRBJ2-5 | TRBV4-3 | - | 14 | - | TGCGCCAGCAGCCAAGAGGGCCTCGCGGAGACCCAGTACTTC | CASSQEGLAETQYF
TRBJ2-6 | TRBV6-1 | TRBD1 | 15 | - | TGTGCCAGCAGACCGGACAGGGCTGGGGCCAACGGCCTGACTTTC | CASRPDRAGANGLTF
TRBJ2-1 | TRBV28 | TRBD1 | 17 | - | TGTGCCAGCAGTTTAGTGGCAGGGGGCGCCTATATCAATGAGCAGTTCTTC | CASSLVAGGAYINEQFF
TRBJ1-6 | TRBV28 | TRBD1 | 20 | - | TGTGCCAGCAGTCTACGGACAGGGCTACCAACCTTTCCATTCAATTCACCCCTCCACTTT | CASSLRTGLPTFPFNSPLHF
TRBJ2-3 | TRBV29-1 | - | 13 | - | TGCAGCGCCGGACTCCTGATACCAGATACGCAGTATTTT | CSAGLLIPDTQYF
TRBJ1-6 | TRBV2 | - | 16 | - | TGTGCCAGCAGCGTCCGGGGGACGGCCAATAATTCACCCCTCCACTTT | CASSVRGTANNSPLHF
TRBJ2-5 | TRBV7-9 | TRBD2 | 17 | - | TGTGCCAGCAGCCCCGGGGTAGCGGGGGAGAGACAAGAGACCCAGTACTTC | CASSPGVAGERQETQYF
TRBJ1-5 | TRBV2 | - | 14 | - | TGTGCCAGCAGTGGAAACAGGGGCAATCAGCCCCAGCATTTT | CASSGNRGNQPQHF
TRBJ2-7 | TRBV10-3 | TRBD1 | 13 | once | TGTGCCACCGTGGACAGGATCTCCTACGAGCAGTACTTC | CATVDRISYEQYF
TRBJ1-4 | TRBV7-9 | - | 13 | - | TGTGCCAGCAGCTTGGGAGAGACCGAAAAACTGTTTTTT | CASSLGETEKLFF
TRBJ1-4 | TRBV19 | - | 17 | - | TGTGCCAGTAGTTCCGGAAAGGGGGTTAGGGTGGAAGAAAAACTGTTTTTT | CASSSGKGVRVEEKLFF
TRBJ2-2 | TRBV18 | - | 16 | - | TGTGCCAGCTCACCACCGTCAGGAAGGGGCACCGGGGAGCTGTTTTTT | CASSPPSGRGTGELFF
TRBJ1-2 | TRBV5-1 | - | 15 | - | TGCGCCAGCAGCTTCCAGGCGACCAAGAACTATGGCTACACCTTC | CASSFQATKNYGYTF
TRBJ2-3 | TRBV5-6 | - | 16 | - | TGTGCCAGCAGCTTGGGCCTTTATACTAGCACAGATACGCAGTATTTT | CASSLGLYTSTDTQYF
TRBJ2-3 | TRBV19 | TRBD2 | 18 | - | TGTGCCAGTAGTATCGCTAGCGGGGTTACCGGGGGCACAGATACGCAGTATTTT | CASSIASGVTGGTDTQYF
TRBJ2-7 | TRBV7-6 | - | 14 | - | TGTGCCAGCAGCCAAGGGACATCTTCCTACGAGCAGTACTTC | CASSQGTSSYEQYF
TRBJ1-1 | TRBV5-6 | TRBD1 | 13 | - | TGTGCCAGCAGTTCAGACAGGGACACTGAAGCTTTCTTT | CASSSDRDTEAFF
TRBJ2-1 | TRBV6-4 | TRBD2 | 15 | - | TGTGCCAGCAGTGACGCTAGCGGGGGGGCACGGGAGCAGTTCTTC | CASSDASGGAREQFF
TRBJ1-2 | TRBV2 | TRBD1 | 19 | few | TGTGCCAGCAGTGCACGTTACCCCCTTGGGGAACAGGGGGCGCAGGGCTACACCTTC | CASSARYPLGEQGAQGYTF
TRBJ2-1 | TRBV7-9 | TRBD2 | 15 | - | TGTGCCAGCAGCCGACTAGCGGGGGCAGGGAATGAGCAGTTCTTC | CASSRLAGAGNEQFF
TRBJ1-1 | TRBV5-1 | TRBD1 | 16 | - | TGCGCCAGCAGCTCCGATCCGGGACAGTTGGGCACTGAAGCTTTCTTT | CASSSDPGQLGTEAFF
TRBJ1-2 | TRBV30 | TRBD1 | 15 | - | TGTGCCTGGAGTGTTTGGGACAGGCTATCGGTTGGCTACACCTTC | CAWSVWDRLSVGYTF
TRBJ2-3 | TRBV4-3 | - | 15 | - | TGCGCCAGCAGCCAGTCTCCGACTTCCACAGATACGCAGTATTTT | CASSQSPTSTDTQYF
TRBJ2-3 | TRBV6-5 | TRBD2 | 13 | - | TGTGCCACCGGACTAGCGGGGGGAGATACGCAGTATTTT | CATGLAGGDTQYF
TRBJ2-5 | TRBV5-1 | - | 14 | - | TGCGCCAGCAGCCCCGCGGGTCTCCAAGAGACCCAGTACTTC | CASSPAGLQETQYF
TRBJ2-5 | TRBV6-5 | - | 13 | - | TGTGCCAGCAGTTACTCGGAGGAGGGGACCCAGTACTTC | CASSYSEEGTQYF
TRBJ2-1 | TRBV19 | - | 15 | - | TGTGCCAGTAGCCTCGAGGGCCGCGGGTACAATGAGCAGTTCTTC | CASSLEGRGYNEQFF
TRBJ2-7 | TRBV11-2 | TRBD1 | 13 | few | TGTGCCAGCAGCATCGGACAGGCTTACGAGCAGTACTTC | CASSIGQAYEQYF
TRBJ2-5 | TRBV4-3 | TRBD2 | 18 | once | TGCGCCAGCAGCCAAGGGGGGACTAGCGGGGGGTACCAAGAGACCCAGTACTTC | CASSQGGTSGGYQETQYF
TRBJ2-7 | TRBV25-1 | - | 14 | - | TGTGCCAGCAGTGAATCAGGGGCGTCCTACGAGCAGTACTTC | CASSESGASYEQYF
TRBJ2-3 | TRBV25-1 | - | 12 | - | TGTGCCAGCAGATCCGGCACAGATACGCAGTATTTT | CASRSGTDTQYF
TRBJ2-7 | TRBV27 | - | 18 | - | TGTGCCAGCAGTTTAAGGGAGAGTGGAGGGGGCAGCTCCTACGAGCAGTACTTC | CASSLRESGGGSSYEQYF
TRBJ2-3 | TRBV4-2 | TRBD2 | 16 | - | TGTGCCAGCAGCCGAACAGCGGGGGGGGACACAGATACGCAGTATTTT | CASSRTAGGDTDTQYF
TRBJ2-1 | TRBV10-1 | - | 12 | - | TGCGCCAGCAGTAGACCCGGGGATGAGCAGTTCTTC | CASSRPGDEQFF
TRBJ2-1 | TRBV27 | TRBD1 | 15 | few | TGTGCCAGCAGTTTATTGTCAGGGGGTGGGAATGAGCAGTTCTTC | CASSLLSGGGNEQFF
TRBJ2-3 | TRBV5-1 | - | 13 | - | TGCGCCAGCAGCTTGGATAACACAGATACGCAGTATTTT | CASSLDNTDTQYF
TRBJ1-6 | TRBV6-5 | - | 14 | once | TGTGCCAGCAGTTACTCCGCCGGGGAGATAACCCTCCACTTT | CASSYSAGEITLHF
TRBJ2-5 | TRBV6-5 | TRBD1 | 14 | - | TGTGCCAGCAGGGAACAGGGGAATTCGGAGACCCAGTACTTC | CASREQGNSETQYF